The rows below give T cell receptor beta chains drawn from one sample of a study of control samples from healthy donors and cancer patients. Using immunoSEQ multiplex PCR, the repertoire was profiled, and TCRdb retains in-frame clones only, with some absent. Among under 200,000 clones listed, roughly 88% were seen once. Sequenced: blood. These receptors were collected from a woman aged 25 to 39 in good health. Both conserved end residues are part of each CDR3. The order of the fields is clone size, V gene, J gene, D gene, CDR3 protein, CDR3 DNA. A D gene is named only where the DNA matches it firmly. Only some rows state a clone size, as once, few, many or a class for expanded clones.

abundance: .
v_gene: TRBV5-4
j_gene: TRBJ2-7
d_gene: .
CDR3aa: CASSLRWSGDAYEQYF
CDR3nt: TGTGCCAGCAGCTTGCGGTGGTCAGGTGATGCCTACGAGCAGTACTTC

abundance: .
v_gene: TRBV4-1
j_gene: TRBJ1-1
d_gene: .
CDR3aa: CASSQDDSDVRGAFF
CDR3nt: TGCGCCAGCAGCCAAGATGATTCGGATGTTCGAGGCGCTTTCTTT

abundance: .
v_gene: TRBV15
j_gene: TRBJ1-2
d_gene: .
CDR3aa: CATWKLPTDGYGYTF
CDR3nt: TGTGCCACCTGGAAACTCCCTACAGACGGATATGGCTACACCTTC

abundance: .
v_gene: TRBV5-1
j_gene: TRBJ2-3
d_gene: .
CDR3aa: CASSPPGEWSTDTQYF
CDR3nt: TGCGCCAGCAGCCCCCCCGGAGAGTGGAGCACAGATACGCAGTATTTT

abundance: .
v_gene: TRBV19
j_gene: TRBJ2-6
d_gene: TRBD1
CDR3aa: CASSRGQPSSGANVLTF
CDR3nt: TGTGCCAGTAGTAGGGGACAGCCCTCCTCTGGGGCCAACGTCCTGACTTTC

abundance: .
v_gene: TRBV2
j_gene: TRBJ2-3
d_gene: .
CDR3aa: CASLAGIDTDTQYF
CDR3nt: TGTGCCAGCCTTGCAGGGATCGACACAGATACGCAGTATTTT

abundance: few
v_gene: TRBV20-1
j_gene: TRBJ2-3
d_gene: TRBD2
CDR3aa: CSASSGAITDTQYF
CDR3nt: TGCAGTGCTAGTAGCGGGGCAATCACAGATACGCAGTATTTT

abundance: .
v_gene: TRBV4-1
j_gene: TRBJ2-7
d_gene: .
CDR3aa: CASSQDLFPSYEQYF
CDR3nt: TGCGCCAGCAGCCAAGATCTTTTCCCGTCCTACGAGCAGTACTTC

abundance: .
v_gene: TRBV10-3
j_gene: TRBJ2-5
d_gene: .
CDR3aa: CAISESGSGQETQYF
CDR3nt: TGTGCCATCAGTGAGTCGGGGAGCGGACAAGAGACCCAGTACTTC

abundance: .
v_gene: TRBV5-4
j_gene: TRBJ2-6
d_gene: .
CDR3aa: CASNKRQSDSGANVLTF
CDR3nt: TGTGCCAGCAACAAAAGACAGAGTGACTCTGGGGCCAACGTCCTGACTTTC

abundance: once
v_gene: TRBV28
j_gene: TRBJ2-5
d_gene: .
CDR3aa: CASSRQDIQETQYF
CDR3nt: TGTGCCAGCAGCCGCCAGGACATCCAAGAGACCCAGTACTTC

abundance: once
v_gene: TRBV3-1/TRBV3-2
j_gene: TRBJ1-3
d_gene: .
CDR3aa: CASSQDHWQSTNSGNTIYF
CDR3nt: TGTGCCAGCAGCCAAGATCATTGGCAGTCAACTAACTCTGGAAACACCATATATTTT

abundance: .
v_gene: TRBV5-1
j_gene: TRBJ2-3
d_gene: TRBD2
CDR3aa: CASSYSLAGVPDTQYF
CDR3nt: TGCGCCAGCAGCTATAGCTTAGCGGGAGTCCCAGATACGCAGTATTTT

abundance: .
v_gene: TRBV9
j_gene: TRBJ1-1
d_gene: .
CDR3aa: CASSAETGNTEAFF
CDR3nt: TGTGCCAGCAGCGCCGAGACAGGGAACACTGAAGCTTTCTTT

abundance: .
v_gene: TRBV7-8
j_gene: TRBJ1-1
d_gene: TRBD1
CDR3aa: CASSLGDRGQVTEAFF
CDR3nt: TGTGCCAGCAGCTTAGGAGACAGGGGGCAGGTCACTGAAGCTTTCTTT

abundance: .
v_gene: TRBV15
j_gene: TRBJ2-4
d_gene: .
CDR3aa: CATSSREDKNIQYF
CDR3nt: TGTGCCACCAGCAGTAGGGAAGACAAAAACATTCAGTACTTC

abundance: .
v_gene: TRBV19
j_gene: TRBJ2-7
d_gene: TRBD2
CDR3aa: CASSARLAGAYEQYF
CDR3nt: TGTGCCAGTAGTGCCCGACTAGCGGGAGCCTACGAGCAGTACTTC

abundance: .
v_gene: TRBV2
j_gene: TRBJ2-5
d_gene: .
CDR3aa: CASSPLSGQETQYF
CDR3nt: TGTGCCAGCAGTCCCTTAAGCGGCCAAGAGACCCAGTACTTC

abundance: .
v_gene: TRBV5-6
j_gene: TRBJ1-3
d_gene: .
CDR3aa: CASTSEGGLRGNTIYF
CDR3nt: TGTGCCAGCACCTCGGAGGGGGGCCTTCGAGGAAACACCATATATTTT

abundance: once
v_gene: TRBV30
j_gene: TRBJ1-2
d_gene: .
CDR3aa: CAWSHRTAYGYTF
CDR3nt: TGTGCCTGGAGTCACAGGACAGCGTATGGCTACACCTTC

abundance: .
v_gene: TRBV5-4
j_gene: TRBJ2-5
d_gene: TRBD2
CDR3aa: CASSPTQGLAGETQYF
CDR3nt: TGTGCCAGCAGCCCGACGCAGGGACTAGCGGGTGAGACCCAGTACTTC

abundance: once
v_gene: TRBV7-9
j_gene: TRBJ2-2
d_gene: .
CDR3aa: CASSLSSGRTGELFF
CDR3nt: TGTGCCAGCAGCTTATCCTCAGGGCGGACCGGGGAGCTGTTTTTT

abundance: .
v_gene: TRBV9
j_gene: TRBJ2-5
d_gene: TRBD1
CDR3aa: CASSPDRALQETQYF
CDR3nt: TGTGCCAGCAGCCCGGACAGGGCCCTCCAAGAGACCCAGTACTTC

abundance: .
v_gene: TRBV6-6
j_gene: TRBJ1-2
d_gene: .
CDR3aa: CASSYSGRGYTF
CDR3nt: TGTGCCAGCAGTTACTCCGGGAGAGGCTACACCTTC

abundance: .
v_gene: TRBV7-9
j_gene: TRBJ1-2
d_gene: .
CDR3aa: CASSFNSLRGTGYTF
CDR3nt: TGTGCCAGCAGCTTCAATAGCTTAAGGGGGACTGGCTACACCTTC

abundance: .
v_gene: TRBV28
j_gene: TRBJ2-7
d_gene: TRBD2
CDR3aa: CASSPPPSGSYEQYF
CDR3nt: TGTGCCAGCAGTCCGCCCCCCAGCGGGAGCTACGAGCAGTACTTC

abundance: .
v_gene: TRBV2
j_gene: TRBJ2-3
d_gene: .
CDR3aa: CASSELGPGLIPDTQYF
CDR3nt: TGTGCCAGCAGTGAATTGGGACCGGGACTTATCCCAGATACGCAGTATTTT

abundance: .
v_gene: TRBV2
j_gene: TRBJ2-2
d_gene: TRBD2
CDR3aa: CASQGGYNTGELFF
CDR3nt: TGTGCCAGCCAGGGAGGGTACAACACCGGGGAGCTGTTTTTT

abundance: few
v_gene: TRBV18
j_gene: TRBJ1-2
d_gene: .
CDR3aa: CASSSSSSPPTGGYTF
CDR3nt: TGTGCCAGCTCCTCCTCCTCATCACCCCCGACGGGAGGCTACACCTTC

abundance: .
v_gene: TRBV7-9
j_gene: TRBJ2-1
d_gene: .
CDR3aa: CASSFWSGFDGQFF
CDR3nt: TGTGCCAGCAGTTTTTGGTCGGGGTTCGACGGACAGTTCTTC

abundance: .
v_gene: TRBV6-6
j_gene: TRBJ2-1
d_gene: TRBD2
CDR3aa: CATAPGLGDEQFF
CDR3nt: TGTGCCACCGCCCCGGGACTAGGCGATGAGCAGTTCTTC

abundance: .
v_gene: TRBV6-5
j_gene: TRBJ2-4
d_gene: .
CDR3aa: CASSWEISGNIQYF
CDR3nt: TGTGCCAGCAGTTGGGAGATCAGCGGAAACATTCAGTACTTC

abundance: .
v_gene: TRBV5-1
j_gene: TRBJ2-1
d_gene: .
CDR3aa: CASSLSQGLKTEQFF
CDR3nt: TGCGCCAGCAGCCTTAGCCAGGGGTTGAAAACTGAGCAGTTCTTC

abundance: .
v_gene: TRBV7-2
j_gene: TRBJ1-5
d_gene: TRBD1
CDR3aa: CASSQNTGGRNQPQHF
CDR3nt: TGTGCCAGCAGCCAAAATACAGGGGGTCGCAATCAGCCCCAGCATTTT

abundance: .
v_gene: TRBV19
j_gene: TRBJ1-5
d_gene: .
CDR3aa: CASSKGAVPSGNQPQHF
CDR3nt: TGTGCCAGTAGTAAGGGAGCAGTCCCCTCGGGCAATCAGCCCCAGCATTTT

abundance: .
v_gene: TRBV7-2
j_gene: TRBJ2-2
d_gene: TRBD1
CDR3aa: CASSRPGQGETGELFF
CDR3nt: TGTGCCAGCAGCCGTCCGGGACAGGGAGAAACCGGGGAGCTGTTTTTT

abundance: few
v_gene: TRBV25-1
j_gene: TRBJ1-4
d_gene: TRBD1
CDR3aa: CASSDLKSGQFEKLFF
CDR3nt: TGTGCCAGCAGTGATCTAAAATCGGGACAGTTCGAAAAACTGTTTTTT

abundance: .
v_gene: TRBV5-1
j_gene: TRBJ2-1
d_gene: TRBD1
CDR3aa: CASSLGQGNEQFF
CDR3nt: TGCGCCAGCAGCCTCGGACAGGGGAATGAGCAGTTCTTC

abundance: .
v_gene: TRBV28
j_gene: TRBJ2-3
d_gene: TRBD1
CDR3aa: CASRVVQGALTVAYF
CDR3nt: TGTGCCAGCAGGGTGGTACAGGGGGCGCTCACAGTGGCGTATTTT

abundance: .
v_gene: TRBV3-1/TRBV3-2
j_gene: TRBJ2-5
d_gene: .
CDR3aa: CASGQQETQYF
CDR3nt: TGTGCCAGCGGTCAACAAGAGACCCAGTACTTC

abundance: .
v_gene: TRBV27
j_gene: TRBJ2-2
d_gene: .
CDR3aa: CASSLMRTGELFF
CDR3nt: TGTGCCAGCAGTTTGATGAGGACCGGGGAGCTGTTTTTT

abundance: .
v_gene: TRBV7-8
j_gene: TRBJ2-1
d_gene: TRBD2
CDR3aa: CASSPGTSGLGLGEQFF
CDR3nt: TGTGCCAGCAGCCCTGGGACTAGCGGGTTGGGGCTAGGTGAGCAGTTCTTC

abundance: .
v_gene: TRBV2
j_gene: TRBJ2-5
d_gene: .
CDR3aa: CASGAGSREVTQYF
CDR3nt: TGTGCCAGCGGGGCAGGGTCAAGAGAGGTGACCCAGTACTTC

abundance: .
v_gene: TRBV5-6
j_gene: TRBJ1-6
d_gene: .
CDR3aa: CASRLRGIGNSPLHF
CDR3nt: TGTGCCAGCAGACTAAGGGGGATTGGTAATTCACCCCTCCACTTT

abundance: .
v_gene: TRBV4-1
j_gene: TRBJ1-2
d_gene: TRBD1
CDR3aa: CASSQDWQGAYGYTF
CDR3nt: TGCGCCAGCAGCCAAGATTGGCAGGGGGCTTATGGCTACACCTTC

abundance: .
v_gene: TRBV3-1/TRBV3-2
j_gene: TRBJ2-2
d_gene: TRBD1
CDR3aa: CASSQRGQGGAGELFF
CDR3nt: TGTGCCAGCAGCCAAAGGGGACAGGGCGGCGCCGGGGAGCTGTTTTTT

abundance: .
v_gene: TRBV27
j_gene: TRBJ2-5
d_gene: .
CDR3aa: CASSPLGQETQYF
CDR3nt: TGTGCCAGCAGTCCTCTAGGGCAAGAGACCCAGTACTTC

abundance: .
v_gene: TRBV20-1
j_gene: TRBJ2-5
d_gene: .
CDR3aa: CSALLSRPQNF
CDR3nt: TGCAGTGCTCTACTCAGCCGCCCCCAAAACTTC

abundance: .
v_gene: TRBV6-5
j_gene: TRBJ2-7
d_gene: .
CDR3aa: CASSSGLNYEQYF
CDR3nt: TGTGCCAGCAGTTCGGGGCTCAACTACGAGCAGTACTTC

abundance: .
v_gene: TRBV29-1
j_gene: TRBJ2-1
d_gene: .
CDR3aa: CSAGAGTSEQFF
CDR3nt: TGCAGCGCCGGGGCGGGGACTTCAGAGCAGTTCTTC

abundance: .
v_gene: TRBV20-1
j_gene: TRBJ1-1
d_gene: .
CDR3aa: CSAPYGAEAFF
CDR3nt: TGCAGTGCTCCCTATGGGGCTGAAGCTTTCTTT

abundance: .
v_gene: TRBV18
j_gene: TRBJ2-7
d_gene: TRBD1
CDR3aa: CASSPDHRGAYEQYF
CDR3nt: TGTGCCAGCTCACCGGACCACAGGGGGGCCTACGAGCAGTACTTC

abundance: once
v_gene: TRBV3-1/TRBV3-2
j_gene: TRBJ2-5
d_gene: .
CDR3aa: CASSEKTRALGETQYF
CDR3nt: TGTGCCAGCAGCGAAAAAACCAGGGCCCTGGGGGAGACCCAGTACTTC

abundance: few
v_gene: TRBV2
j_gene: TRBJ1-2
d_gene: .
CDR3aa: CAIGWGGQDGYTF
CDR3nt: TGTGCTATTGGTTGGGGAGGTCAGGATGGCTACACCTTC

abundance: .
v_gene: TRBV7-9
j_gene: TRBJ1-1
d_gene: .
CDR3aa: CASSLSQTISAATEAFF
CDR3nt: TGTGCCAGCAGCTTAAGCCAGACCATTTCGGCGGCCACTGAAGCTTTCTTT

abundance: .
v_gene: TRBV11-2
j_gene: TRBJ1-1
d_gene: .
CDR3aa: CASSAGGQMNTEAFF
CDR3nt: TGTGCCAGCAGCGCGGGGGGCCAAATGAACACTGAAGCTTTCTTT

abundance: .
v_gene: TRBV28
j_gene: TRBJ2-7
d_gene: .
CDR3aa: CASSLELFRQDPQGQYF
CDR3nt: TGTGCCAGCAGTTTAGAGCTTTTTAGGCAGGACCCACAGGGGCAGTACTTC

abundance: .
v_gene: TRBV9
j_gene: TRBJ2-5
d_gene: TRBD1
CDR3aa: CASSGNRGETQYF
CDR3nt: TGTGCCAGCAGCGGAAACAGGGGAGAGACCCAGTACTTC